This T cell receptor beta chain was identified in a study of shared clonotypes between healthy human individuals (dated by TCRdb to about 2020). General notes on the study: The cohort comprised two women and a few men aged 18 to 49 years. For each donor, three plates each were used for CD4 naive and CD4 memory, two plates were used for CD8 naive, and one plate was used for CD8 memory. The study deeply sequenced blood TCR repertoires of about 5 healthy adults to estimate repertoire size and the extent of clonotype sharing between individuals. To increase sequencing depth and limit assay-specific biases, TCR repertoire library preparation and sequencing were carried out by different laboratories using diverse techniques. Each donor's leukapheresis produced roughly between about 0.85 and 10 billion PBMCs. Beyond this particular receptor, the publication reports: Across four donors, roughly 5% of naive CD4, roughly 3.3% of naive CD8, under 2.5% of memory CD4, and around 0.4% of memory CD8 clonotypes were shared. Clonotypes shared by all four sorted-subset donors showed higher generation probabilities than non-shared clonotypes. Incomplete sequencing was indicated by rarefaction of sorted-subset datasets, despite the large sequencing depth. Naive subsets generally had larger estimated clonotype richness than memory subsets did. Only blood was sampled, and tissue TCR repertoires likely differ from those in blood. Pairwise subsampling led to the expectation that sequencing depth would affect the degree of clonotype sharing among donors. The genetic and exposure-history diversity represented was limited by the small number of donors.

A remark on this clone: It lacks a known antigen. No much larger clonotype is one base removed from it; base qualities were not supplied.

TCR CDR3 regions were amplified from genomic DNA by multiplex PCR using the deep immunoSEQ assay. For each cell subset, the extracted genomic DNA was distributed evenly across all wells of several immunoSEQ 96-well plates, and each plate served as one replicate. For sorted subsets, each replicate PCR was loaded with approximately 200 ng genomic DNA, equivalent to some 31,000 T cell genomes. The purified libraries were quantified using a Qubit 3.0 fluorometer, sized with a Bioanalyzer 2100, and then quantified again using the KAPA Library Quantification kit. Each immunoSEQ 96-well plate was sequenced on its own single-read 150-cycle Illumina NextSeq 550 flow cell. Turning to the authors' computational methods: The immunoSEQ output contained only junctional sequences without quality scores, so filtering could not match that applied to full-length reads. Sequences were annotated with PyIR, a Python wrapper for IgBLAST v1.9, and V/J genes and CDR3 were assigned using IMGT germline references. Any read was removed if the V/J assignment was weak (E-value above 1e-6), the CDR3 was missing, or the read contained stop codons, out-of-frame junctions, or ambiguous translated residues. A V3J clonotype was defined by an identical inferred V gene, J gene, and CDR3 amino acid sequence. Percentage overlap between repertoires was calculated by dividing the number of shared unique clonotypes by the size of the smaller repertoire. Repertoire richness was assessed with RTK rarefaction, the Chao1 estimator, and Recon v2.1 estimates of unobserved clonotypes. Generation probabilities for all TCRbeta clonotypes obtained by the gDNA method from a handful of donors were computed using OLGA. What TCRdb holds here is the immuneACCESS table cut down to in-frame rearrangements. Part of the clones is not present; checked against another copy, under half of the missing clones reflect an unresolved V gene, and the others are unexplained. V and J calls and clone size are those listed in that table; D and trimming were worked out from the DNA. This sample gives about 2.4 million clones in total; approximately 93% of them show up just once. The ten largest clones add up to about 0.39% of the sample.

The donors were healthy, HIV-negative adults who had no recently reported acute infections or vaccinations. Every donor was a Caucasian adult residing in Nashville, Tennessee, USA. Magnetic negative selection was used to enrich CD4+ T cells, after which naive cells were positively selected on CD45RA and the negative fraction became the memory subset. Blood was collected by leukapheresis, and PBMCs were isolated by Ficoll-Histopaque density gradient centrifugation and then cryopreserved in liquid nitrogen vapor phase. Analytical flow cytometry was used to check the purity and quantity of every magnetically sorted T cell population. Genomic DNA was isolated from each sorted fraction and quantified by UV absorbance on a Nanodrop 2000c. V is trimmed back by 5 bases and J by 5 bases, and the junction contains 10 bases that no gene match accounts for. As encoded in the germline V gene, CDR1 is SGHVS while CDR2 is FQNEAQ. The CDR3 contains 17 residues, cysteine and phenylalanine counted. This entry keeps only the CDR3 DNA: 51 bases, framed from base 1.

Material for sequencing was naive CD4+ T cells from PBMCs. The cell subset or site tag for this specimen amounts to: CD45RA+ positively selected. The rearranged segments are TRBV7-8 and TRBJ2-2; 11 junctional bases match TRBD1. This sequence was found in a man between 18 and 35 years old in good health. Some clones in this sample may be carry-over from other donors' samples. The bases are TGTGCCAGCAGCCCCTTAGGTGGGACAGGGGGGACCGGGGAGCTGTTTTTT. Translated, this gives CASSPLGGTGGTGELFF.